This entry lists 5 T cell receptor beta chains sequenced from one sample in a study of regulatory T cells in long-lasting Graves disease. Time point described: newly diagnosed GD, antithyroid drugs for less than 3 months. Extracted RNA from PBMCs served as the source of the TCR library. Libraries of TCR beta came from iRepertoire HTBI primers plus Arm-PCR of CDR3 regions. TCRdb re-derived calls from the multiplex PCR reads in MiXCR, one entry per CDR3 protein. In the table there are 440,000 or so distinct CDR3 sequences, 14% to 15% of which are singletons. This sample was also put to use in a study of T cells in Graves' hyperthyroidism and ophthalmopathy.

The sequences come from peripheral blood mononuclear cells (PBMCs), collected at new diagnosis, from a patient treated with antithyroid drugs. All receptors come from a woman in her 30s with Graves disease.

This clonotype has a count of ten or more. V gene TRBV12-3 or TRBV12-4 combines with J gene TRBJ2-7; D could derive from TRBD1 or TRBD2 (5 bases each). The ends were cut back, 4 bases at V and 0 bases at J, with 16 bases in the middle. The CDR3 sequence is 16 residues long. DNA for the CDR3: TGTGCCAGCAGTTCTCATACGGGACGGAGCTCCTACGAGCAGTACTTC. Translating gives CASSSHTGRSSYEQYF.

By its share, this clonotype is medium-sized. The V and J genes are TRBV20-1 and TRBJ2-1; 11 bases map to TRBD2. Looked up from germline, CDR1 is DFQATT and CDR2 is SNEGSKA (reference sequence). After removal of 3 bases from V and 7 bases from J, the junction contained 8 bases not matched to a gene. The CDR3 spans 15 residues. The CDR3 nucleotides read TGCAGTGCTAGGACACTAGCGGGAGATTCAAATGAGCAGTTCTTC. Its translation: CSARTLAGDSNEQFF.

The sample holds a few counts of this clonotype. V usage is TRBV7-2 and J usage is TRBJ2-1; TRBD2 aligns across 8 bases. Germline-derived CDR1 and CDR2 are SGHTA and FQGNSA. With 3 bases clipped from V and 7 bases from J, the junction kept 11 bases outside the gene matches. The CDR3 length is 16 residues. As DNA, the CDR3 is TGTGCCAGCAGCTTGGACGGGAGGGCCCGTACGAATGAGCAGTTCTTC. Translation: CASSLDGRARTNEQFF.

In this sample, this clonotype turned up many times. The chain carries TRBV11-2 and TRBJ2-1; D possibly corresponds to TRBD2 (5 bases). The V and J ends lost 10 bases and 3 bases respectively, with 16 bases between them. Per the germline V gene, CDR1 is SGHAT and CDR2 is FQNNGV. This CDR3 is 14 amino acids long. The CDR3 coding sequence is TGTGCCACCGCCTCCCCCGGGATCTACAATGAGCAGTTCTTC. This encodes CATASPGIYNEQFF.

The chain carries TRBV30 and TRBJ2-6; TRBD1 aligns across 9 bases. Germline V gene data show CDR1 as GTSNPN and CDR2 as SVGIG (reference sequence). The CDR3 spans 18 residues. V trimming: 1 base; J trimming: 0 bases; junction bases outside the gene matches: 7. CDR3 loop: CAWSAGTGPNSGANVLTF. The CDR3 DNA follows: TGTGCCTGGAGTGCCGGGACAGGGCCTAACTCTGGGGCCAACGTCCTGACTTTC.